The 3 T cell receptor beta chains given below trace back to one sample, sequenced in a study of shared clonotypes between healthy human individuals. Profiling relied on immunoSEQ multiplex PCR, and the TCRdb table lists in-frame clones only, not all of them. The sample lists 2 million to 2.5 million clones, more than 90% occurring once. The source material was naive CD4+ T cells sorted from blood. The sample's subset: CD45RA+ positively selected. The receptor source for this set is a young man in good health.

The rearrangement links TRBV28 to TRBJ1-6; D is perhaps TRBD1 (6 bases). The germline V and J ends were trimmed by 6 bases and 3 bases, with 15 bases remaining between them. Germline values: CDR1 MDHEN, CDR2 SYDVKM. This CDR3 comprises 16 residues. CDR3 region: CASRDSSVLYNSPLHF. The CDR3 nucleotides read TGTGCCAGCAGGGACAGCTCGGTTCTCTATAATTCACCCCTCCACTTT. Full variable domain (missing parts from reference TRBV28 and TRBJ1-6): DVKVTQSSRYLVKRTGEKVFLECVQDMDHENMFWYRQDPGLGLRLIYFSYDVKMKEKGDIPEGYSVSREKKERFSLILESASTNQTSMYLCASRDSSVLYNSPLHFGNGTRLTVT.

The chain has TRBV4-3 and TRBJ2-1, with TRBD1 as a possible D gene (8 bases). The germline V and J ends were trimmed by 7 bases and 4 bases, with 17 bases remaining between them. The CDR3 spans 15 residues. Per the germline V gene, CDR1 is LGHNA and CDR2 is YSLEER. CDR3 DNA: TGCGCCAGCACCCTGACAGGGGAGGGATACAATGAGCAGTTCTTC. Its protein is CASTLTGEGYNEQFF.

The chain couples TRBV7-2 to TRBJ1-6; 7 positions agree with TRBD1. Germline CDR1 and CDR2: SGHTA and FQGNSA. Losses at the gene ends were 4 bases for V and 9 bases for J; bases not matched to a gene: 9. The CDR3 covers 15 residues. The CDR3 DNA reads as TGTGCCAGCAGCTCGGGACAGACTTCTCTTTCACCCCTCCACTTT. It is translated as CASSSGQTSLSPLHF.